The TCR beta chain under discussion was sequenced for a study of a mutant IDH1 vaccine in newly diagnosed glioma. On the study more broadly: The study started vaccination 4-6 weeks after radiotherapy alone, or with temozolomide cycles. There were approximately 62% males and 37.5% females among treated patients, whose mean age was roughly 40 years. Antecedent treatment encompassed radiotherapy, temozolomide, or their combination; the majority received both.

Data came from immunoSEQ multiplex PCR; TCRdb stores just in-frame clones and leaves some out. The sample holds 35,000 to 45,000 clones; 83% are singletons and the top ten take over 4.5%. CDR3 length equals 16 residues. Trimming took 0 bases from V and 3 from J; bases not matched to a gene: 5. Germline-derived CDR1 and CDR2 are SGHDT and YYEEEE. Time point denoted: week 35, safety follow-up. What each vaccine dose contained was 300 ug of mutant IDH1 20-mer peptide, accompanied by topical imiquimod. Worth noting for this clone: Antigen unknown.

The rearrangement joins TRBV5-6 to TRBJ2-7, with TRBD1 identical over 11 bases. The origin of this receptor is a woman aged 50 to 65 with glioma. The specimen was PBMCs, collected from a glioma patient whose treatment included an IDH1 peptide vaccine. The CDR3 region has the DNA TGTGCCAGCAGCTTGGAAAGGGACAGGGGGAACTACGAGCAGTACTTC. Protein: CASSLERDRGNYEQYF.